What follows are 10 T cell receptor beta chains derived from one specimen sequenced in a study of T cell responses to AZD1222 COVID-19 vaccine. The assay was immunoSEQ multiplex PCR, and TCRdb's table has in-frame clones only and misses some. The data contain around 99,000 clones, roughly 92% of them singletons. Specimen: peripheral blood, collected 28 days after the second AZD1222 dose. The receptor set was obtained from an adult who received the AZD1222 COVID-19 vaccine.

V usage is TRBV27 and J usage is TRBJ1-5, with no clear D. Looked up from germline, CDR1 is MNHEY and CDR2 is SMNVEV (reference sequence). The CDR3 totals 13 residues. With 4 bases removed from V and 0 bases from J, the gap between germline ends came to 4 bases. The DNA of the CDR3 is TGTGCCAGCAGTTATTATAGCAATCAGCCCCAGCATTTT. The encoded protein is CASSYYSNQPQHF.

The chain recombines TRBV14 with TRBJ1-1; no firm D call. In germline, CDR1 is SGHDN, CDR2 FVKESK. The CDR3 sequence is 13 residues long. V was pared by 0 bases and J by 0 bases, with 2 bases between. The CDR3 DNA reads TGTGCCAGCAGCCAAGACCTGAACACTGAAGCTTTCTTT. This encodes CASSQDLNTEAFF.

CDR3 protein: CASSLPGAGYTF. CDR3 nucleotide sequence: TGTGCCAGCAGTCTCCCGGGGGCCGGCTACACCTTC. V is TRBV6-5 and J is TRBJ1-2, with D perhaps TRBD1 (6 bases). The CDR3 has 12 amino acids. In germline, CDR1 is MNHEY, CDR2 SVGAGI. Deletions cut 5 bases from V and 8 bases from J, with 12 bases between.

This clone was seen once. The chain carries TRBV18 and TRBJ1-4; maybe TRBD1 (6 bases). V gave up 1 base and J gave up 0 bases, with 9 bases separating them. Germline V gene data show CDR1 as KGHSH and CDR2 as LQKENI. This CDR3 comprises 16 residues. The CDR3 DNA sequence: TGTGCCAGCTCACCACTGTCAGGGGCAACTAATGAAAAACTGTTTTTT. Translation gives CASSPLSGATNEKLFF.

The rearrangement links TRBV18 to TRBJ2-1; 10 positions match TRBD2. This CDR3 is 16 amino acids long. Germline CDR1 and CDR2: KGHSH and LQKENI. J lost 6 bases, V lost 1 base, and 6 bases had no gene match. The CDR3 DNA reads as TGTGCCAGCTCACCACTTCCTAGCGGGGGTACCAATGAGCAGTTCTTC. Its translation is CASSPLPSGGTNEQFF.

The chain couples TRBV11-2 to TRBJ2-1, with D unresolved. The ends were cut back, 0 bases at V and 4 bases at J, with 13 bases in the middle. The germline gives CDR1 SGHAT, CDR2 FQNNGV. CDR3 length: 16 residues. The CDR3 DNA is TGTGCCAGCAGCTTAGATCTGGCGATAAATTACAATGAGCAGTTCTTC. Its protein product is CASSLDLAINYNEQFF. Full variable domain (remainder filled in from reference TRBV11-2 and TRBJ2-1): EAGVAQSPRYKIIEKRQSVAFWCNPISGHATLYWYQQILGQGPKLLIQFQNNGVVDDSQLPKDRFSAERLKGVDSTLKIQPAKLEDSAVYLCASSLDLAINYNEQFFGPGTRLTVL.

The CDR3 spells CAWSGQGGSEKLFF. CDR3 coding DNA: TGTGCCTGGAGTGGACAGGGCGGGAGTGAAAAACTGTTTTTT. The chain uses TRBV30 and TRBJ1-4; TRBD1 matches at 7 bases. Germline CDR1 is GTSNPN and CDR2 is SVGIG (reference sequence). CDR3 length equals 14 residues. The J segment lost 7 bases and the V segment lost 1 base, leaving 6 bases of the junction unmatched.

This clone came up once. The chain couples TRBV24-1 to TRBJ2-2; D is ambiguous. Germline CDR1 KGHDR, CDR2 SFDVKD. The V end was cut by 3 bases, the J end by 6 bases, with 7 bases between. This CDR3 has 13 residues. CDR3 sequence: CATSDTHPGELFF. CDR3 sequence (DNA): TGTGCCACCAGTGATACTCACCCCGGGGAGCTGTTTTTT.

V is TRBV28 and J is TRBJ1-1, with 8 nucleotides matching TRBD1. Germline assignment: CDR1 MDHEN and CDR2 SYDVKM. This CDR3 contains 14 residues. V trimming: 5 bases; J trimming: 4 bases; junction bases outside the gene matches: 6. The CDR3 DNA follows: TGTGCCAGCAGTGCACTACAGGGGGTCACTGAAGCTTTCTTT. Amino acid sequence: CASSALQGVTEAFF.

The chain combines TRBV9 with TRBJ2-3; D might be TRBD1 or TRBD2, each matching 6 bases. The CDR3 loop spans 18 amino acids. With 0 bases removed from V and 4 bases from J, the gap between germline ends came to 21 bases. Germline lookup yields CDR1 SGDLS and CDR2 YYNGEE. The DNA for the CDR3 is TGTGCCAGCAGCGTAGATCTGGCGGGACATGTACGGGCAGATACGCAGTATTTT. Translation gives CASSVDLAGHVRADTQYF.